This T cell receptor (beta chain) is from a study of T cell changes during pregnancy in multiple sclerosis. Measured with immunoSEQ multiplex PCR; TCRdb has only the in-frame clones, and not every one. The sample yields roughly 45,000 clones, about nine tenths seen once. Germline V lookup: CDR1 SGHTS, CDR2 YDEGEE. The CDR3 extends over 16 amino acids. The ends lost 4 bases at V and 3 bases at J; junction bases unmatched: 5. This sample comprised CD8+ T cells from peripheral blood mononuclear cells, obtained after pregnancy. The sequence came from a female donor with multiple sclerosis, enrolled in a pregnancy study. The chain joins TRBV5-8 to TRBJ1-4, with 11 bases identical to TRBD1. CDR3 DNA sequence: TGTGCCAGCAGCCTTGGACAGGGGGCGGCTAATGAAAAACTGTTTTTT. Its protein product is CASSLGQGAANEKLFF.